The entry that follows covers one TCR beta chain sequence. Authors' processing steps: Scientists estimated how many nucleated cells there were by amplifying reference gene primers. The table came from immunoSEQ multiplex PCR; TCRdb's copy has only in-frame clones and leaves some out. V, J and clone size were drawn from that table, and D and trimming were deduced from the DNA. The sample lists a few hundred thousand clones; more than 70% were seen once. These data originate in a study of blood T cell repertoires in COVID-19. Overall study: Acute and convalescent COVID-19 specimens originated in the United States, Italy and Spain. T cells, B-cell-depleted T cells, or PBMCs provided the cDNA or gDNA that served as material.

Before being deemed recovered, Cohort 3 donors had two negative PCRs, clearance, or symptom resolution. The receptor's source is a young man who had recovered from COVID-19. The sequencing input was PBMCs or T cells enriched from blood (not recorded which).

CDR3 loop: CSAIAGSRYGYTF. CDR3 DNA sequence: TGCAGCGCCATAGCAGGGTCGCGCTATGGCTACACCTTC. This chain uses TRBV29-1 with TRBJ1-2, with D perhaps TRBD1 (5 bases). CDR3 length equals 13 residues. The V end was cut by 7 bases, the J end by 4 bases, with 16 bases between. In germline, CDR1 is SQVTM, CDR2 ANQGSEA.